These T cell receptor beta chains were read from a single sample in a study of CD8 T cells in ankylosing spondylitis. TCRdb reanalysed the 5' RACE reads using MiXCR and keeps one entry per CDR3 protein. The data contain a few hundred thousand distinct CDR3 sequences, roughly 20% of them singletons. The sample was blood, either unsorted or a sorted T cell fraction (not recorded which). Every receptor here comes from a female donor with ankylosing spondylitis or in good health (not recorded which). Each CDR3 is given with its conserved first and last residue. The D gene is left open where the match is weak. Expanded clones get a size class; other rows say once, few or many, or leave the size out.

v_call	j_call	d_call	clone_size	cdr3_length	cdr3_nt	cdr3_aa
TRBV6-5	TRBJ2-2	TRBD2	-	17	TGTGCCAGCAGTTACTCGTGGACTAGCGTCATCACCGGGGAGCTGTTTTTT	CASSYSWTSVITGELFF
TRBV30	TRBJ1-4	TRBD1	-	15	TGTGCCTGGAGTGTAGGCATTGGGACAGCCTCTAAACTGTTTTTT	CAWSVGIGTASKLFF
TRBV28	TRBJ2-1	TRBD2	many	16	TGTGCCAGCAGTACTAGCGGGAGTTCGATCCGGGATGAGCAGTTCTTC	CASSTSGSSIRDEQFF
TRBV20-1	TRBJ1-1	TRBD1	-	16	TGCAGTGCTTCCGGGACAGGGGGCTTGATAGGGACTGAAGCTTTCTTT	CSASGTGGLIGTEAFF
TRBV3-1	TRBJ2-7	-	-	14	TGTGCCAGCAGCCAAGGTCCTAGTAACTACGAGCAGTACTTC	CASSQGPSNYEQYF
TRBV4-3	TRBJ1-6	-	-	15	TGCGCCAGCAGCCAAGAGGCAGGGTGGCAATCACCCCTCCACTTT	CASSQEAGWQSPLHF
TRBV6-2/TRBV6-3	TRBJ1-1	-	many	12	TGTGCCAGCAGTCGAGCGAACACTGAAGCTTTCTTT	CASSRANTEAFF
TRBV6-2/TRBV6-3	TRBJ2-5	-	few	12	TGTGCCACCTCGTTCCTGAAAAGGGAGAGTTACTTC	CATSFLKRESYF
TRBV4-3	TRBJ2-7	TRBD1	few	15	TGCGCCAGCAGCCAAGTCGGACAGGAGACCTACGAGCAGTACTTC	CASSQVGQETYEQYF
TRBV20-1	TRBJ2-5	-	-	13	TGCAGTGCTAGCGCTACTAGCAGAGAGACCCAGTACTTC	CSASATSRETQYF
TRBV12-3/TRBV12-4	TRBJ1-1	-	many	13	TGTGCCAGCAGTTTAACGGGGTGGAGGGAAGCTTTCTTT	CASSLTGWREAFF
TRBV20-1	TRBJ2-7	TRBD1	-	14	TGCAGTGCCTCAAGACAGGGGATCGATTACGAGCAGTACTTC	CSASRQGIDYEQYF
TRBV20-1	TRBJ2-1	-	many	14	TGCAGTGCTAGAGGATGGCGGGATCTTAATGAGCAGTTCTTC	CSARGWRDLNEQFF
TRBV6-5	TRBJ2-7	-	-	14	TGTGCCAGCAGTTACGACAGAACCTCCTACGAGCAGTACTTC	CASSYDRTSYEQYF
TRBV7-8	TRBJ2-5	TRBD2	-	19	TGTGCCAGCAGCTTAGTATTTTGGCGGGAGGAGAAAGCTGGGGAGACCCAGTACTTC	CASSLVFWREEKAGETQYF
TRBV19	TRBJ2-7	TRBD1	once	14	TGTGCCAGTGGTCCGGGACAGGGAACAGAAGAGCAGTACTTC	CASGPGQGTEEQYF
TRBV27	TRBJ2-3	-	few	15	TGTGCCAGCAGTCCATCGTGGGGAGGCACAGATACGCAGTATTTT	CASSPSWGGTDTQYF
TRBV20-1	TRBJ2-3	TRBD2	many	14	TGCAGTGCTAGGCTAGCGGGTAACACAGATACGCAGTATTTT	CSARLAGNTDTQYF
TRBV29-1	TRBJ1-3	-	once	15	TGCAGCGTTGCCGAAGGGAGGTGGTCTGGAAACACCATATATTTT	CSVAEGRWSGNTIYF
TRBV10-3	TRBJ2-1	TRBD2	-	16	TGTGCCATCAGTTCCGGACTAGCGGGACAGCCTAATGAGCAGTTCTTC	CAISSGLAGQPNEQFF
TRBV27	TRBJ2-7	-	many	16	TGTGCCAGCAGCATCAAGGGGCAGGACCTCTTCTACGAGCAGTACTTC	CASSIKGQDLFYEQYF
TRBV4-3	TRBJ2-2	-	-	15	TGCGCCAGCAGCCAAGATCACGGGTGGGCCGGGGAGCTGTTTTTT	CASSQDHGWAGELFF
TRBV20-1	TRBJ2-7	TRBD2	many	14	TGCAGTGCCCCCGGACTAGCGGATGACTACGAGCAGTACTTC	CSAPGLADDYEQYF
TRBV20-1	TRBJ2-1	TRBD2	-	17	TGCAGTGCCCCTGGACTAGCGGACAACGTTGGCTACAATGAGCAGTTCTTC	CSAPGLADNVGYNEQFF
TRBV6-1	TRBJ1-2	-	-	15	TGTGCCAGCAGAGATCCCTCAACAGGGCGGTATGGCTACACCTTC	CASRDPSTGRYGYTF
TRBV11-2	TRBJ2-3	-	-	15	TGTGCCAGCAGCTTAGATGGAATTAGCATGGATACGCAGTATTTT	CASSLDGISMDTQYF